Listed here are 8 T cell receptor beta chains from one sample, sequenced in a study of blood T cell repertoires in COVID-19. Sequenced by immunoSEQ multiplex PCR; TCRdb stores in-frame clones only, minus some. The sample shows about 400,000 clones, approximately 90% of them seen only once. The sequenced sample consisted of peripheral blood. The receptor set was obtained from a woman in her twenties or thirties with acute or convalescent COVID-19.

This chain joins TRBV9 and TRBJ2-3; TRBD2 matches 7 bases. This CDR3 spans 16 amino acids. The junction had 6 bases not matched to a gene; V was cut back by 0 bases and J by 2 bases. CDR1 is SGDLS and CDR2 is YYNGEE in the germline V gene. In DNA, the CDR3 is TGTGCCAGCAGCGTAGCCTTGGGGGGGAACACAGATACGCAGTATTTT. This encodes CASSVALGGNTDTQYF.

The chain uses TRBV11-2 and TRBJ2-5; 8 nucleotides agree with TRBD2. CDR3 length equals 14 residues. Germline-derived CDR1 and CDR2 are SGHAT and FQNNGV. The J segment lost 2 bases and the V segment lost 5 bases, leaving 4 bases of the junction unmatched. CDR3 sequence (DNA): TGTGCCAGCAGCCGCCGGGGGGGGCAAGAGACCCAGTACTTC. The encoded protein is CASSRRGGQETQYF.

The gene calls are TRBV12-3 or TRBV12-4 and TRBJ1-3, with D unclear. Trimming shortened V by 6 bases and J by 0 bases, and 6 bases separated the two germline ends. The CDR3 extends over 13 amino acids. CDR3 protein: CASRLSSGNTIYF. Written as DNA, the CDR3 is TGTGCCAGCAGGCTGAGCTCTGGAAACACCATATATTTT.

This clone was found once. This chain connects TRBV12-5 to TRBJ2-1; D perhaps matches TRBD1 (5 bases). The CDR3 contains 14 residues. The V end lost 3 bases, the J end lost 2 bases, and 8 bases lay between the germline ends. Germline lookup yields CDR1 LGHNT and CDR2 FRNRAP. Written as DNA, the CDR3 is TGTGCTAGTGGTTTAGGGGTTCCCTACAATGAGCAGTTCTTC. It translates to CASGLGVPYNEQFF.

The V call is TRBV11-2, the J call TRBJ2-5; D uncertain. CDR3 length: 13 amino acids. CDR1 and CDR2 from the germline V gene are SGHAT and FQNNGV. V lost 1 base and J lost 5, with 8 bases in between. The CDR3, as DNA: TGTGCCAGCAGCTTAGGAGTTTCCGAGACCCAGTACTTC. Translating gives CASSLGVSETQYF.

The chain carries TRBV19 and TRBJ2-5; 12 bases fit TRBD2. The CDR3 is made up of 15 amino acids. Germline assignment: CDR1 LNHDA and CDR2 SQIVND (reference sequence). V was clipped by 4 bases and J by 3 bases; unmatched bases: 3. In nucleotides, the CDR3 is TGTGCCAGTAGTAGGACTAGCGGGGACAAAGAGACCCAGTACTTC. Its translation is CASSRTSGDKETQYF.

The chain recombines TRBV5-6 with TRBJ1-1; D perhaps matches TRBD1 (5 bases). Germline V gene lookup returns CDR1 SGHDT and CDR2 YYEEEE. Trimming took 7 bases from V and 6 from J, leaving 22 bases between them. The CDR3 consists of 15 residues. The CDR3 DNA sequence: TGTGCCAGCTCCTCCCCCCGCAGGGAAAGGGCTGAAGCTTTCTTT. This translates into CASSSPRRERAEAFF.

The chain is built from TRBV3-1 (or the pseudogene TRBV3-2) and TRBJ2-5; 7 nucleotides line up with TRBD2. The CDR3 runs to 16 residues. Per the germline V gene, CDR1 is LGHDT and CDR2 is YNNKEL (reference sequence). J was trimmed by 7 bases and V by 3 bases; bases with no gene match: 14. The CDR3 region is CASSQSGGGRGGTQYF. The CDR3 coding sequence is TGTGCCAGCAGCCAGTCGGGCGGGGGTCGCGGGGGGACCCAGTACTTC.